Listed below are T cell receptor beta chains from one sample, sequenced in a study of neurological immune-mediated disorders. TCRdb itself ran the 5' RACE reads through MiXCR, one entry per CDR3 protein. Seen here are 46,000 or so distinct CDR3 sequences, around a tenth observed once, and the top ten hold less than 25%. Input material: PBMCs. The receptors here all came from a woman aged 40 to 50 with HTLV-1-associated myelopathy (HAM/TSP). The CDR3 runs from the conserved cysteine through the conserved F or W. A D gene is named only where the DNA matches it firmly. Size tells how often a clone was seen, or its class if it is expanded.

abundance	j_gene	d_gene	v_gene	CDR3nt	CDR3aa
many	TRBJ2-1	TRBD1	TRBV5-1	TGCGCCAGCAGCTTCGGGACAGGGGGCCGAGGACAGTTCTTC	CASSFGTGGRGQFF
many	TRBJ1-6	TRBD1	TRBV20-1	TGCAGTGCTAGAGATACGTATCCCTTGAAGACAGGGGCGAACTCCTATAATTCACCCCTCCACTTT	CSARDTYPLKTGANSYNSPLHF
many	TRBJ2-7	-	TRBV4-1	TGCGCCAGCAGCCGACGCCCGGGGGAGCAGTACTTC	CASSRRPGEQYF
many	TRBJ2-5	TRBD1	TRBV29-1	TGCAGCGTCAAAAGGAGGACAGGGATTCGCGAGACCCAGTACTTC	CSVKRRTGIRETQYF
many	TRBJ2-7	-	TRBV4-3	TGCGCCAGCAGCCAAGCGGCCAGGGGGGATGTCTACGAGCAGTACTTC	CASSQAARGDVYEQYF
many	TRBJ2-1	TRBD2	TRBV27	TGTGCCAGCAGTTTATCGCTAGCGGGTTACAATGAGCAGTTCTTC	CASSLSLAGYNEQFF
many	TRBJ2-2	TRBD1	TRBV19	TGTGCCAGTGGCAGGGGGACCGGGGAGCTGTTTTTT	CASGRGTGELFF
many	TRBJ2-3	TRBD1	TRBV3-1	TGTGCCAGCAGCTTCGACAGGGGGCTCGCAGATACGCAGTATTTT	CASSFDRGLADTQYF
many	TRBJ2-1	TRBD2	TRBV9	TGTGCCAGCAGCCCGGGACTAGCGGCCTCTAATGAGCAGTTCTTC	CASSPGLAASNEQFF
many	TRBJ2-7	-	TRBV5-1	TGCGCCAGCAGCTGGACGGTCGGGGACTACGAGCAGTACTTC	CASSWTVGDYEQYF
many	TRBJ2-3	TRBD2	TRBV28	TGTGCCAGCAGTCGGACTAGCGGCACAGATACGCAGTATTTT	CASSRTSGTDTQYF
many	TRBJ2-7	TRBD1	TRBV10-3	TGTGCCATCAGTACACAGGGGACCGGGGCCTACGAGCAGTACTTC	CAISTQGTGAYEQYF